A selection of T cell receptor beta chains follows, all from one sample in a study of regulatory T cells in long-lasting Graves disease. TCRdb passed the multiplex PCR reads through MiXCR, listing each CDR3 protein once. Of 700,000 or so distinct CDR3 sequences in the sample, 30% are singletons; the top ten hold 40% to 55%. The source was peripheral blood mononuclear cells (PBMCs), collected when the disease was refractory, from a patient treated with antithyroid drugs. All receptors derive from a female donor with Graves disease. Both conserved end residues are part of each CDR3. Expanded clones get a size class; other rows say once, few or many, or leave the size out.

J | size | V | CDR3
TRBJ2-7 | many | TRBV6-5 | CASSYVGTSYEQYF
TRBJ2-7 | few | TRBV15 | CATSRGQGATYEQYF
TRBJ2-3 | . | TRBV6-2/TRBV6-3 | CASSARDGGTDTQYF
TRBJ1-3 | . | TRBV6-2/TRBV6-3 | CASSVGVGNTIYF
TRBJ1-1 | . | TRBV10-1 | CASSPDGFRTLNTEAFF
TRBJ1-1 | . | TRBV19 | CASSTGMDTEAFF
TRBJ1-2 | . | TRBV6-1 | CASTRGGSYGYTF
TRBJ2-5 | . | TRBV7-9 | CASSLGAGLGETQYF
TRBJ1-5 | many | TRBV7-9 | CASSRDRNDQPQHF
TRBJ1-1 | . | TRBV30 | CAWSTTLEAFF
TRBJ1-1 | . | TRBV19 | CASSSIQGAKNTEAFF
TRBJ1-1 | . | TRBV7-2 | CASSSAEGVGQMNTEAFF
TRBJ1-1 | few | TRBV3-1 | CASSHAGTYTDTEAFF
TRBJ1-5 | few | TRBV7-2 | CASSSQGRGSNQPQHF
TRBJ1-1 | . | TRBV20-1 | CSARDRRGYEAFF
TRBJ1-5 | many | TRBV2 | CASSVVRMGKLSNQPQHF
TRBJ2-2 | once | TRBV20-1 | CSARQDTGELFF
TRBJ2-3 | . | TRBV11-2 | CASSPRTGEATDTQYF
TRBJ2-7 | . | TRBV7-9 | CASSLMTGTDEQYF
TRBJ1-1 | few | TRBV7-9 | CASSPMGRMMNTEAFF
TRBJ2-7 | . | TRBV13 | CASSQTTSGGGYEQYF
TRBJ1-5 | many | TRBV28 | CASSLPVGNQPQHF
TRBJ1-1 | . | TRBV28 | CASSFFTSGGTEAFF
TRBJ1-1 | few | TRBV5-5 | CASSLQWGGNTEAFF
TRBJ2-7 | . | TRBV5-1 | CASSLKHGAGFYEQYF
TRBJ1-3 | . | TRBV19 | CASSAGSGNTIYF
TRBJ1-5 | . | TRBV6-4 | CASSLRQGINQPQHF
TRBJ1-5 | few | TRBV19 | CASSDPDSNNQPQHF
TRBJ1-1 | few | TRBV24-1 | CATSDRTGSTEAFF